Following are 27 T cell receptor beta chains from one sample sequenced in a study of neoadjuvant anti-PD-1 for oral cavity cancer (TCRdb year 2021). The time point label here, explained by the study, means: after neoadjuvant nivolumab, at surgical resection. The receptor library was made with the immunoSEQ multiplex PCR assay. What TCRdb holds here is the immuneACCESS table cut down to in-frame rearrangements. Part of the clones is not present; checked against another copy, under half of the missing clones reflect an unresolved V gene, and the others are unexplained. The sample table records some 22,000 clones; around 26% of these occur just once. The leading ten clones occupy approximately 16% of the sample. Sequenced here: tumor tissue, sampled after nivolumab (anti-PD-1) treatment. The source of these receptors is a person aged 35 to 85 with oral cavity squamous cell carcinoma.

This clone has more than one count but fewer than ten. The rearrangement uses TRBV2 and TRBJ1-2; D remains unclear. The CDR3 extends over 15 amino acids. Germline V gives CDR1 SNHLY, CDR2 FYNNEI. V was trimmed by 2 bases and J by 0 bases, leaving 10 bases between them. The CDR3 DNA sequence: TGTGCCAGCAGTGAATCGGGGATAGCTAACTATGGCTACACCTTC. Protein sequence: CASSESGIANYGYTF.

This clone has more than one count but fewer than ten. The V and J genes are TRBV5-1 and TRBJ1-2, with D possibly matching TRBD1 (6 bases). Germline CDR1 is SGHRS and CDR2 is YFSETQ. The V end lost 0 bases, the J end lost 6 bases, and 15 bases lay between the germline ends. The CDR3 runs 15 residues. CDR3 sequence: CASSLGVLGAHGYTF. The CDR3 DNA is TGCGCCAGCAGCTTGGGTGTTCTGGGGGCGCATGGCTACACCTTC.

The chain has TRBV30 and TRBJ1-6, with D perhaps matching TRBD1 (5 bases). Germline CDR1 GTSNPN, CDR2 SVGIG (reference sequence). The V and J ends lost 4 bases and 0 bases respectively, with 13 bases between them. This CDR3 spans 16 amino acids. CDR3 sequence reads: CAWILAGSSYNSPLHF. The CDR3 DNA reads TGTGCCTGGATATTGGCAGGGAGCTCCTATAATTCACCCCTCCACTTT.

This clone was counted between two and nine times. The DNA of the CDR3 is TGCGCCAGCAGCAATAGTGGGATAGCTTTCTTT. Translating it yields CASSNSGIAFF. This chain uses TRBV4-1 with TRBJ1-1; D uncertain. There are 11 residues in the CDR3. The ends were cut back, 5 bases at V and 10 bases at J, with 11 bases in the middle. Germline assignment: CDR1 MGHRA and CDR2 YSYEKL.

The chain carries TRBV15 and TRBJ2-3, with D hard to call. V was clipped by 0 bases and J by 4 bases, with 5 bases between them. The length of the CDR3 is 13 residues. Germline values: CDR1 LNHNV, CDR2 YYDKDF (reference sequence). For the CDR3, the DNA is TGTGCCACCAGCAGAGATAGGGCAGATACGCAGTATTTT. This translates into CATSRDRADTQYF. The variable domain in full, completed from reference TRBV15 and TRBJ2-3, reads DAMVIQNPRYQVTQFGKPVTLSCSQTLNHNVMYWYQQKSSQAPKLLFHYYDKDFNNEADTPDNFQSRRPNTSFCFLDIRSPGLGDTAMYLCATSRDRADTQYFGPGTRLTVL.

The rearrangement uses TRBV28 and TRBJ2-1; the match to TRBD2 covers 7 bases. The CDR3 is 18 residues long. The germline CDR1 and CDR2 sequences are MDHEN and SYDVKM. V shed 4 bases, J shed 1 base, and the junction held 13 bases outside the gene matches. This CDR3 is CASSSGPYVRGSYNEQFF. CDR3 nucleotide sequence: TGTGCCAGCAGTTCGGGTCCCTATGTGCGGGGGTCCTACAATGAGCAGTTCTTC.

This clone was observed a handful of times. The V and J genes are TRBV6-6 and TRBJ2-1; possible D gene TRBD2, 6 bases. Germline V CDR1 and CDR2: MNHNY, SVGAGI (reference sequence). CDR3 length equals 12 residues. The V end lost 6 bases, the J end lost 9 bases, and 12 bases lay between the germline ends. DNA for the CDR3: TGTGCCAGCAGCGGGGTCGGGAGTGAGCAGTTCTTC. As protein: CASSGVGSEQFF.

The chain carries TRBV7-2 and TRBJ1-2; D gene uncertain. Per the germline V gene, CDR1 is SGHTA and CDR2 is FQGNSA. This CDR3 region has 17 residues. V shed 0 bases and J shed 4 bases, with 18 bases lying between them. The CDR3 nucleotides are TGTGCCAGCAGCTTAGCGCTCGGAACCGCCCGTCTCTATGGCTACACCTTC. This codes for CASSLALGTARLYGYTF.

The rearrangement links TRBV27 to TRBJ1-2; 7 bases fit TRBD1. V dropped 3 bases and J dropped 4; count of bases not matched to a gene: 8. There are 15 residues in the CDR3. The germline gives CDR1 MNHEY, CDR2 SMNVEV (reference sequence). CDR3 bases: TGTGCCAGCAGTTTTCTAGGGGGCGATTCCTATGGCTACACCTTC. Amino acids: CASSFLGGDSYGYTF.

This clone was detected only a few times. The chain links TRBV11-2 to TRBJ1-1; D remains ambiguous. The CDR3 is 16 amino acids. Germline V gene lookup returns CDR1 SGHAT and CDR2 FQNNGV. Trimming stripped 0 bases from V and 3 bases from J, with 14 bases between. This CDR3 is CASSLDIRVGDTEAFF. In nucleotides, the CDR3 is TGTGCCAGCAGCTTAGATATCCGGGTAGGCGACACTGAAGCTTTCTTT.

The CDR3 DNA sequence: TGTGCCAGCAGCTTAGGCAGAGGGGCCACTGAAGCTTTCTTT. Translation: CASSLGRGATEAFF. The J gene is TRBJ1-1, the V gene TRBV7-8; perhaps TRBD1 as D (5 bases). Germline loops: CDR1 SGHVS, CDR2 FQNEAQ. With 1 base removed from V and 4 bases from J, the gap between germline ends came to 10 bases. This CDR3 is built from 14 residues.

This clone occurred many times. The chain uses TRBV10-3 and TRBJ2-7, with no clear D. This CDR3 has 14 amino acids. V shed 2 bases and J shed 2 bases, with 10 bases lying between them. Germline values: CDR1 ENHRY, CDR2 SYGVKD. CDR3 sequence: CAISEGGGPYEQYF. CDR3 sequence (DNA): TGTGCCATCAGTGAGGGTGGCGGCCCCTACGAGCAGTACTTC.

This sequence joins TRBV19 and TRBJ1-2, with 7 bases lining up with TRBD1. Germline V lookup: CDR1 LNHDA, CDR2 SQIVND (reference sequence). CDR3 length: 13 amino acids. Germline trimming cut 3 bases from V and 7 bases from J; bases unmatched to any gene: 5. The CDR3 spells CASSISGGVGYTF. Written as DNA, the CDR3 is TGTGCCAGTAGTATCTCAGGGGGTGTTGGCTACACCTTC.

This chain connects TRBV15 to TRBJ2-7, with 7 bases identical to TRBD1. The CDR3 has 12 residues. Trimming removed 5 bases from V and 6 bases from J; junction bases left unmatched: 4. CDR1 LNHNV and CDR2 YYDKDF come from the germline V gene (reference sequence). The CDR3 sequence is CATSETGSEQYF. The CDR3, as DNA: TGTGCCACCAGCGAGACAGGGAGCGAGCAGTACTTC.

This clone has more than one count but fewer than ten. The chain joins TRBV4-2 to TRBJ2-1; 9 bases agree with TRBD2. Germline loops: CDR1 LGHNA, CDR2 YNFKEQ. Losses at the gene ends were 0 bases for V and 4 bases for J; bases not matched to a gene: 10. CDR3 length: 18 residues. The DNA for the CDR3 is TGTGCCAGCAGCCAAGACGCCGTAGGCCTAGCGGGGTACAATGAGCAGTTCTTC. As protein: CASSQDAVGLAGYNEQFF.

This clone was observed a single time. A far larger clone is one base from this, pointing to a likely read error. CDR3 DNA sequence: TGCGCCAGCAGCCGCGAGGGACCGGGCATTGGGGCCAACGTCCTGACTTTC. This codes for CASSREGPGIGANVLTF. The gene calls are TRBV4-1 and TRBJ2-6; D is possibly TRBD1 or TRBD2 (5 bases each). Germline loops: CDR1 MGHRA, CDR2 YSYEKL. V was clipped by 4 bases and J by 3 bases, with 16 bases between them. This CDR3 is 17 amino acids long.

This clone was detected only once. This chain joins TRBV5-1 and TRBJ2-1; 9 bases line up with TRBD1. After removal of 6 bases from V and 2 bases from J, the junction contained 3 bases not matched to a gene. Germline-derived CDR1 and CDR2 are SGHRS and YFSETQ. This CDR3 is 14 amino acids long. The CDR3 nucleotides read TGCGCCAGCACCACAGGGGGCCCCTACAATGAGCAGTTCTTC. Its protein is CASTTGGPYNEQFF.

The chain links TRBV7-8 to TRBJ2-7; TRBD1 might be the D (6 bases). The germline V gene encodes CDR1 SGHVS and CDR2 FQNEAQ. The CDR3 is made up of 15 amino acids. The germline V and J ends were trimmed by 4 bases and 6 bases, with 19 bases remaining between them. The CDR3 here is CASSYVPGEFGEQYF. The DNA for the CDR3 is TGTGCCAGCAGCTACGTCCCAGGGGAATTTGGCGAGCAGTACTTC.

Only a few counts were recorded for this clone. V is TRBV30 and J is TRBJ2-7, with 8 bases lining up with TRBD2. The germline gives CDR1 GTSNPN, CDR2 SVGIG (reference sequence). The CDR3 has 13 amino acids. The trim removed 4 bases at V and 2 bases at J, leaving 4 bases unmatched. Here the CDR3 reads CAWNQRGTYEQYF. CDR3 bases: TGTGCCTGGAATCAGCGGGGGACCTACGAGCAGTACTTC.

The chain employs TRBV5-4 and TRBJ2-5; 9 bases line up with TRBD2. V gave up 4 bases and J gave up 2 bases; unmatched junction bases: 3. The germline CDR1 and CDR2 sequences are SGHNT and YYREEE (reference sequence). The CDR3 covers 14 residues. The chain's CDR3 is CASSPSGIQETQYF. The CDR3 DNA reads TGTGCCAGCAGCCCTAGCGGGATTCAAGAGACCCAGTACTTC.

The CDR3 DNA reads TGTGCCAGCAGCTTATCCCCTCCTGCGGGGTCCGCCACCGGGGAGCTGTTTTTT. Amino acids: CASSLSPPAGSATGELFF. The rearrangement joins TRBV11-3 to TRBJ2-2, with D perhaps TRBD2 (6 bases). The CDR3 contains 18 residues. The germline V gene encodes CDR1 SGHNT and CDR2 YENEEA. Between the trimmed V and J ends, which lost 2 bases and 4 bases, there was a span of 20 bases.

This chain connects TRBV30 to TRBJ2-5; 7 nucleotides agree with TRBD2. Trimming took 0 bases from V and 3 from J; bases not matched to a gene: 4. The CDR3 has 14 amino acids. Germline CDR1 and CDR2: GTSNPN and SVGIG (reference sequence). CDR3 loop: CAWSVLGLEETQYF. CDR3 sequence (DNA): TGTGCCTGGAGTGTACTCGGACTAGAAGAGACCCAGTACTTC.

Sample share makes this clone medium-sized. This CDR3 is also generated by other DNA sequences in the sample. The chain is built from TRBV19 and TRBJ2-6; 8 bases fit TRBD1. The CDR3 has 15 amino acids. The germline gives CDR1 LNHDA, CDR2 SQIVND (reference sequence). The V gene end was trimmed by 6 bases and the J gene end by 4 bases; junction bases not matched to a gene: 5. The CDR3 sequence is CASSGQGTGANVLTF. CDR3 bases: TGTGCCAGTAGCGGACAGGGTACCGGGGCCAACGTCCTGACTTTC.

The sample holds a few counts of this clone. The CDR3 protein is CSSRDRGNGYTF. The DNA of the CDR3 is TGCAGCTCCCGGGACAGGGGGAATGGCTACACCTTC. The chain carries TRBV29-1 and TRBJ1-2; 11 bases align to TRBD1. Germline V gene data show CDR1 as SQVTM and CDR2 as ANQGSEA. The CDR3 is 12 amino acids. V shed 8 bases and J 6 bases; nucleotides not matched to a gene: 5.

The chain couples TRBV7-9 to TRBJ1-1, with D possibly being TRBD1 (5 bases). V dropped 3 bases and J dropped 0 bases, with 11 bases sitting between them. The CDR3 totals 15 residues. Germline CDR1 reads SEHNR; CDR2 reads FQNEAQ (reference sequence). CDR3 DNA: TGTGCCAGCAGCTTGAGGGACTCCTTGAACACTGAAGCTTTCTTT. Translated: CASSLRDSLNTEAFF.

This chain links TRBV7-9 with TRBJ1-6; D is perhaps TRBD1 (6 bases). Germline V CDR1 and CDR2: SEHNR, FQNEAQ (reference sequence). The length of the CDR3 is 14 residues. V was clipped by 5 bases and J by 7 bases, with 12 bases between them. DNA of the CDR3: TGTGCCAGCAGCCCAGGGGTTGCCAATTCACCCCTCCACTTT. Translating gives CASSPGVANSPLHF.

This chain uses TRBV6-4 with TRBJ1-1; 7 bases align to TRBD1. Germline trimming cut 5 bases from V and 1 base from J; bases unmatched to any gene: 1. The CDR3 sequence is 13 residues long. CDR1 MRHNA and CDR2 SNTAGT come from the germline V gene. In DNA form, the CDR3 reads TGTGCCAGCAGTTGGGACAGGAACACTGAAGCTTTCTTT. It specifies CASSWDRNTEAFF.